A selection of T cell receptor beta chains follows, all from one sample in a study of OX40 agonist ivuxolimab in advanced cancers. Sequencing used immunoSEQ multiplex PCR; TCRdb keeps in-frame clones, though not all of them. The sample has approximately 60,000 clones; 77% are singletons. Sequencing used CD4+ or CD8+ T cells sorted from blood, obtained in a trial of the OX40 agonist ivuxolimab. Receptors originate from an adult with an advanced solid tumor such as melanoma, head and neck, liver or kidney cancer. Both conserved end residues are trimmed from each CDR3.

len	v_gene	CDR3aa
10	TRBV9	ASSVEGEVQF
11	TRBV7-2	ASSSGTGYEQY
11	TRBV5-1	ASSLVTDDTQY
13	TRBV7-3	ASSLLGTGRNEQF
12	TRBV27	ASSLRTGLIEQY
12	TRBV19	ASSTLLGQEKLF
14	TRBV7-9	ASSSPWAAPTGELF
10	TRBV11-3	ASSSRSEEQF
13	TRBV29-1	SVEEGAQIYSEQF
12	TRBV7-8	ASSLHRGEQPQH
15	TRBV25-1	ASSESGAEGAGNTIY
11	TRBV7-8	ASSRTVNTEAF
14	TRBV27	ASSLLAGGPYYEQY
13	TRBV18	ASSPVGSNTGELF
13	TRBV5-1	ASSLAGGGTDTQY
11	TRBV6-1	ASSEEEGQPQH
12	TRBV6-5	ASSYKGAGTEAF
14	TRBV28	ASSPGHLTSTDTQY
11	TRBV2	ASSGGPNTEAF
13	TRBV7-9	ASSSKGPPNTEAF
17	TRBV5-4	ASSLDAGTRETARDEQF
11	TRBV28	ASRSGQNYGYT
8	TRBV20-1	SAGYNEQF
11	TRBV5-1	ASSFRQNTEAF
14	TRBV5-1	ASSPQDSGGRETQY
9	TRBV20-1	SANRNDEQF
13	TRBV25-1	ASSSRAGATDTQY
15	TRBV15	ATSRAQGKSGANVLT
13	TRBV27	ASSSPRQGGYGYT
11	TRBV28	ASSPHRGLPLH
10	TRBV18	ASSPQDRGQF
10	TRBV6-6	ASSYESGVFH
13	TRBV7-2	ASRPTSGGANEQF
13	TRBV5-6	ASSLRGIYNSPLH
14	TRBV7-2	ASSDRTGVGYSPLH
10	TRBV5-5	ASSLLNTEAF
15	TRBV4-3	ASSQRLTGPANSPLH
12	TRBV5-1	ASSLTVNTGELF
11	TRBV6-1	ASRPDVTDTQY
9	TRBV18	ASSVYGEQY
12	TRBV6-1	ASRTTGLNSPLH
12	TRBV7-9	ASSLTGNTGELF
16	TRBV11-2	ASSLVGVGKGPSYEQY
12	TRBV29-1	SASGQASGNTIY
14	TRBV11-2	ASSLAGRGRTGELF
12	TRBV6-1	ASSTRGIHNEQF
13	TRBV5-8	ASRTPGTGVEKLF
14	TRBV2	ASSEWSGRARNEQF
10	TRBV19	ASSSLLNEQF
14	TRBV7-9	ASSLLVAGQGGVLT
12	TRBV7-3	ASSFSRVTGELF
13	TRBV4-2	ASSQGRGARETQY
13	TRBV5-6	ASSFIAGGQETQY
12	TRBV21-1	ASMRQGGQETQY
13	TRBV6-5	ASSYDRGGNSPLH